The sample holds one count of the clone carrying this TCR beta chain. Its specificity is unknown. This specimen comes from a study of T cells after posttransplantation cyclophosphamide. Whole-study results and caveats: Skin or GI-infiltrating T cells shared few TRB sequences with blood. Recipient CMV seropositivity and CMV reactivation strongly tracked TRB clonality.

A marrow graft followed busulfan-fludarabine conditioning, with cyclophosphamide on days +3 and +4. Using immunoSEQ multiplex PCR, the repertoire was profiled, and TCRdb retains in-frame clones only, with some absent. The data contain tens of thousands of clones, roughly 91% of them singletons. Deletions cut 0 bases from V and 6 bases from J, with 10 bases between. This CDR3 is built from 14 residues. Germline loops: CDR1 SGHRS, CDR2 YFSETQ. This receptor was identified in a male patient aged 55 to 70 who received an allogeneic stem cell transplant from a related donor and was CMV-positive. T cells may partly derive from the graft donor. The chain is built from TRBV5-1 and TRBJ1-5; the D gene is possibly TRBD1 (5 bases). The sequencing used PBMCs, collected about 62 days after allogeneic stem cell transplant with posttransplant cyclophosphamide. In DNA form, the CDR3 reads TGCGCCAGCAGCTTGGGTGCAGGGTCTCAGCCCCAGCATTTT. Protein product: CASSLGAGSQPQHF.